This T cell receptor beta chain was sequenced for a study of T cells in Graves' hyperthyroidism and ophthalmopathy. The TCR beta CDR3 regions underwent amplification using RNA transcripts as the source. In the first-round RT-PCR of the TCR CDR3, the HTBI primer set was used. TCRdb reanalysed the multiplex PCR reads using MiXCR and keeps one entry per CDR3 protein. The repertoire holds 450,000 to 550,000 distinct CDR3 sequences, with around a quarter as singletons. CDR1 PRHDT and CDR2 FYEKMQ come from the germline V gene (reference sequence). The CDR3 totals 15 residues. Trimming cost V 2 bases and J 0 bases, with 11 bases left between them.

The sequence came from a woman aged 25 to 45 with Graves' ophthalmopathy. The specimen sequenced was blood. The chain is built from TRBV13 and TRBJ2-7, with unresolved D. The CDR3 here is CASSLKGHSSYEQYF. The CDR3 nucleotides are TGTGCCAGCAGCTTAAAGGGCCACAGCTCCTACGAGCAGTACTTC.